This T cell receptor beta chain derives from a study of blood T cell repertoires in COVID-19 (dated by TCRdb to the early 2020s). The study in broad terms: Samples from collaborators originated in the United States, Italy and Spain and spanned both the acute and convalescent phases of COVID-19. The prospective study material was composed of cDNA or gDNA derived from T cells, B-cell-depleted T cells, or PBMCs. Deeply sampled blood TCRbeta repertoires from subjects exposed to, actively infected with, or recovered from COVID-19 were included in the dataset. The repertoires were released in a freely available public database intended as a resource for research on the immune response to SARS-CoV-2. The samples were drawn from two sources: the first 160 participants of the ongoing ImmuneRACE study, and 950 to 1,500 subjects contributed by 6 global collaborators. A de-identified subject ID, COVID-19 status, age in years and sex were almost always included in the sample metadata. Where available, HLA class I and class II types were obtained from metadata supplied by the sample provider rather than from assay-based typing. The paper as a whole reports these results and caveats: Clinical and demographic metadata were provided uncurated, with the amount varying by source and participant.

The immunoSEQ Assay, a bias-controlled multiplex PCR, was used to amplify TCRbeta CDR3 regions from genomic DNA. In the original analysis: Within the assay, amplification of reference gene primers was used to estimate how many nucleated cells each sample contained. To quantify the absolute abundance of each unique TCRbeta CDR3 rearrangement, sequence reads were collapsed and filtered. Productive Simpson clonality was computed per sample as the square root of Simpson's diversity index over productive rearrangements. The clones in this table, taken by TCRdb from immuneACCESS, are in-frame only. Not every clone is retained; where verified, under half of the shortfall comes from an unresolved V gene, and the cause of the rest is unknown. The DNA gave D and trimming, while V, J and clone size come from that table. This sample holds tens of thousands of clones; approximately 79% were observed only once. The top ten clonotypes cover 12% of the sample.

Compared with germline, V lacks 4 bases and J lacks 5 bases; bases without a gene match: 3. Taken from the germline V gene, the CDR1 and CDR2 loops are SQVTM and ANQGSEA. Inclusive of the bounding cysteine and phenylalanine, the CDR3 is 12 residues long. Only the CDR3 DNA is retained, 36 bases long and in frame from the first base. Collaborating institutions collected whole blood in K2EDTA tubes following their own protocols. Collaborator samples were shipped for TCRbeta analysis as frozen whole blood, isolated PBMCs, or DNA extracted from either sample type. As for this clone: The clone's antigen remains unknown. Base qualities are not recorded, but no much larger clone differs from it by a single base.

The sample was peripheral blood. The sequence was collected from a human donor in a cohort sampled during active COVID-19. The chain is encoded by TRBV29-1 joined to TRBJ1-1, with 8 junctional bases fitting TRBD1. This receptor carries the CDR3 CSVGDRQTEAFF. The DNA is as follows: TGCAGCGTTGGGGACAGGCAAACTGAAGCTTTCTTT. The CDR3, completed at both ends by the reference TRBV29-1 and TRBJ1-1 genes, gives the full variable domain SAVISQKPSRDICQRGTSLTIQCQVDSQVTMMFWYRQQPGQSLTLIATANQGSEATYESGFVIDKFPISRPNLTFSTLTVSNMSPEDSSIYLCSVGDRQTEAFFGQGTRLTVV.